This T cell receptor beta chain was identified in a study of blood T cell repertoires in COVID-19. The CDR3 has 17 residues. The germline V and J ends were trimmed by 0 bases and 3 bases, with 18 bases remaining between them. Looked up from germline, CDR1 is SGHRS and CDR2 is YFSETQ. Generated by immunoSEQ multiplex PCR, the TCRdb table keeps only in-frame clones and is missing some. The table includes around 230,000 clones, around 89% detected once. Which cohort a participant joined came from the clinical history participants gave. This TCR came from a woman between 25 and 40 years old who had recovered from COVID-19. The sequenced sample consisted of PBMCs or T cells enriched from blood (not recorded which). The chain uses TRBV5-1 and TRBJ1-1; the D is unclear. DNA for the CDR3: TGCGCCAGCAGCTTGGTATTTCGCGGGGAGAGGGACACTGAAGCTTTCTTT. Translation gives CASSLVFRGERDTEAFF.